This section outlines one T cell receptor beta chain sequence together with its context. CDR1 LNHDA and CDR2 SQIVND come from the germline V gene (reference sequence). V lost 6 bases and J lost 2, with 10 bases in between. The CDR3 loop spans 13 amino acids. The table came from immunoSEQ multiplex PCR; TCRdb's copy has only in-frame clones and leaves some out. The sample lists around 70,000 clones, more than 75% seen once, with approximately 1.5% in the top ten. The data belong to a study of T cell changes during pregnancy in multiple sclerosis. The material sequenced was peripheral blood, taken in the third trimester of pregnancy. The source of this sequence is a female donor with multiple sclerosis, enrolled in a pregnancy study. The chain combines TRBV19 with TRBJ1-2; D is possibly TRBD1 (5 bases). CDR3 loop: CASSDKGNYGYTF. CDR3 coding DNA: TGTGCCAGTAGCGACAAGGGGAACTATGGCTACACCTTC.